This T cell receptor (beta chain) comes out of a study of cytomegalovirus exposure and HLA in healthy donors (dated by TCRdb to 2016 to 2017). About the study as a whole: According to an earlier analysis of 550 to 700 of the donors, some 180 million T cells yielded 117 million unique TCR beta sequences and less than 300 Gb of sequence data. Typing coverage differed by locus: A, B, C, DRB1 and DQB1 were typed in roughly 620-640 donors, DQA1 in about 500, DPA1 in 600 to 610, and DPB1 in roughly 470. Every discovery cohort repertoire had been produced on one sequencing platform. Of the roughly 400 genotyped donors, 80% to 90% were placed in the genetic ancestry cluster associated with self-reported Caucasian donors. Alongside the repertoire data, information on donor age, sex, ethnicity and CMV serostatus was compiled. In addition to the first cohort of 666 subjects, a separate validation cohort of 120 different subjects was used. The later analysis used no new phenotypic data to find candidate immune exposures, relying instead on TCR beta sequences and their occurrence across donors. A few DR-DQ haplotypes were treated as single units for association and clustering because of strong linkage in the cohort. In a later analysis, previously published TCR beta repertoires from 666 donors were re-analyzed and high-resolution HLA genotyping was added so that TCR occurrence patterns could be studied. To decide whether each TCR beta V gene segment behaved as functional or pseudogenic, an earlier analysis of nearly 600 of the donors relied on high-throughput TCR beta sequencing. Class I and class II HLA loci were covered by the typing at four-digit resolution. A later genetic analysis took genome-wide SNP genotypes for about 55% of the 666 donors and used that subset as a discovery cohort. The study profiled the T cell repertoires of fewer than 850 subjects by immunosequencing and related them to cytomegalovirus serostatus. Among roughly 370 genotyped donors of the cohort, an average of around 240,000 unique TCR beta nucleotide sequences were sequenced per donor, around a sixth of them non-productive. The study was designed to test whether signatures of past pathogen exposure could be identified by cataloging public T cell receptors. The study combined high-throughput TCR immunosequencing, statistical association of individual TCRs with disease status, and machine learning to predict cytomegalovirus infection status. Approximately 300 gigabases of sequencing data and roughly 80 million unique TCR sequences made up an early release that covered roughly 670 HLA-typed donors.

Results the study describes overall, beyond this receptor: According to a later analysis, TCR association rates differed among HLA loci, with DRB1 alleles showing the most associated TCRs and HLA-C alleles showing the fewest. Several of the top co-occurrence clusters appeared to be linked to parvovirus B19, influenza, CMV and Epstein-Barr virus, according to a later analysis. A further reported finding was that TCR beta sequences accurately predicted the HLA-A and HLA-B alleles for most subjects in the first cohort. Only TCR beta chains were sequenced in this cohort, and the absence of alpha or paired-chain data limited detectable features. In a later analysis, HLA-associated TCR beta chains showed more clonal expansion and lower generation probabilities than non-associated chains that were equally common. The study listed approximately 150 TCR beta chains as associated with cytomegalovirus. An earlier analysis of roughly 570 of the donors showed that most TCR beta V segments appeared in productive rearrangements either about 87% or about 30% of the time, which broadly matched IMGT annotations. While some public TCRs were present in many individuals, most TCR sequences turned up only very rarely across donors. Roughly uniform sequencing depth across donors was assumed in presence/absence analyses, although this assumption may not hold. In vitro tests confirmed that three of the cytomegalovirus-associated TCR beta chains recognize cytomegalovirus antigens. Because HLA typing was unavailable for some donors at each locus, only the typed subset was used in association tests. In both the original and validation cohorts, the classifier was reported to diagnose cytomegalovirus status with high specificity and sensitivity. The 87-base-pair reads could not distinguish some IMGT-functional V segments, including TRBV6-2 and TRBV6-3, so those segments were excluded. Linkage disequilibrium might explain the correlated functional status among segregating V segments, but an unknown experimental factor could not be excluded. According to a later genetic analysis, donors in an Asian-associated ancestry cluster had fewer N-insertions in productive TCRs than the approximately 690-donor mean. A cluster of highly shared sequence variants was judged likely to be a technical artifact of the sequencing pipeline. Approximately 16 rarely observed V segments, including chromosome 9 orphons, were excluded from the earlier analysis of about 600 of the donors because counts were too low. In a later genetic analysis, a missense DCLRE1C variant was associated with V-gene and J-gene trimming of TCR beta chains, and the association was replicated in an independent cohort. Specific HLA alleles were associated with 15,000 to 20,000 TCR beta sequences at a false discovery rate of 0.05 in a later analysis. Assigning TCR associations to individual alleles was difficult when HLA alleles, especially DR and DQ, strongly co-occurred. Most CMV-associated TCR beta chains appeared to be HLA-restricted in a later analysis, and the HLA associations seemed to be driven largely by CMV exposure. The authors suggested that the approach could potentially be extended to other disease states and immunological phenotypes. For the cohort, immune exposure information was limited to CMV serostatus.

This clone was seen only a few times. Its antigen has not been determined. Qualities for individual bases were not recorded, and no much larger clone is one base off. The library relied on the immunoSEQ multiplex PCR assay. For the multiplex PCR, a mixture combining 60 forward primers for TCR Vbeta segments and 13 reverse primers for TCR Jbeta segments was used. The CDR3 region of rearranged TCR beta genes was amplified from genomic DNA by a multiplex PCR assay. On the Illumina HiSeq System, the amplified TCR beta libraries were sequenced as 87-base-pair reads. The source study handled its data this way. A later analysis counted about 80 million unique TCR beta chains across the 670 or so repertoires, and some 12 million of these chains were shared by at least two donors. To remove PCR and sequencing errors, raw reads were error-corrected and collapsed into unique sequences using a nearest-neighbor algorithm that merged closely related sequences. V, D and J gene segments were assigned by aligning CDR3 sequences to IMGT reference sequences. Each retained sequence needed at least a six-nucleotide match to both a V gene segment and a J gene segment. A rearrangement counted as productive if the CDR3 had no stop codons and remained in frame with V and J, and every other rearrangement counted as non-productive. Following IMGT convention, CDR3 was defined as the stretch from the second conserved V-encoded cysteine to the conserved J-encoded phenylalanine. Sequences without an unambiguous match to a single V gene segment were excluded from the earlier analysis of approximately 600 of the donors. An earlier analysis of just under 600 of the donors called V segments functional above 56.7% productive rearrangements and segregating when the between-donor standard deviation exceeded 5%. A statistical classification framework was developed to diagnose cytomegalovirus status using the catalog of TCR beta chain sequences. A later analysis assigned V and J genes by comparing TCR nucleotide sequences with IMGT/GENE-DB human TR gene sequences. A later analysis assigned CDR3 sequences and most-parsimonious VDJ recombination scenarios with the TCRdist pipeline. In a later analysis, each TCR beta chain was defined by its CDR3 amino acid sequence together with its V-gene family, and reads without a unique V-gene family were excluded. To address suspected cross-contamination and a sequencing artifact, a later analysis removed under 600 highly shared, low-generation-probability nucleotide sequences. For each public chain, a later analysis derived a clonal expansion index from normalized ranks of inferred template counts within each repertoire. Generation probabilities in a later analysis came from a VDJ recombination model fitted to out-of-frame rearrangements, and those results were checked against IGoR. A later analysis scored TCR-TCR, TCR-HLA and TCR-CMV co-occurrence with hypergeometric tests, applying a repertoire-size bias correction to TCR pairs. In a later analysis, false discovery rates were estimated by permuting HLA or CMV assignments 20 times. In a later analysis, co-occurring TCRs were grouped using DBSCAN, with TCRdist sequence similarity added in when clustering inside HLA-allele-positive subsets. For co-occurrence clustering, repertoires with fewer than 30,000 or more than 120,000 public chains were excluded, along with four or five repertoires with anomalous nucleotide sharing. TCRdb re-hosts the immuneACCESS table, in-frame sequences only. Its copies lack some clones; in the studies checked, an unresolved V gene accounts for under half of them, and the cause for the rest is not known. The D gene and trimming were derived from the DNA, and the V and J assignments and clone size from that table. The sample data list about 120,000 clones, and about 8% of these were observed just once. The ten largest make up about 6.6% of the sample.

The CDR3 sequence holds 15 residues, the cysteine and phenylalanine included. CDR3 DNA is the only sequence kept; it has 45 bases, read in frame from the first base. The germline V gene supplies CDR1 MGHDK and CDR2 SYGVNS. Trimming takes 6 bases from V and 1 base from J, and the germline ends sit 15 bases apart. The cohort comprised more than 550 healthy bone marrow donors. All cohort members were sampled while nominally healthy, although unrecorded immune exposures were likely present. The donor was CMV seropositive and belonged to the group of some 290 seropositive cohort members. Every donor gave a peripheral blood sample, and the peripheral blood mononuclear cells from that sample were used for TCR beta sequencing. Genomic DNA was extracted from the blood cell samples with the Qiagen DNeasy Blood Extraction Kit.

Rearrangement joined TRBV25-1 to TRBJ1-2; a tentative D match to TRBD1 spans 5 bases. Sequencing was done on a sample of PBMCs. This receptor was taken from a middle-aged woman in good health and CMV-seropositive. The CDR3 region reads CASSRGKNFNYGYTF. The base sequence is TGTGCCAGCAGCCGGGGGAAAAACTTTAACTATGGCTACACCTTC.